Below, 26 T cell receptor beta chains from the same sample are listed, as sequenced in a study of beta chain features in type 1 diabetes. All of the isolated RNA was reverse transcribed, so expressed TCRB transcripts were sequenced. Generated by immunoSEQ multiplex PCR, the TCRdb table keeps only in-frame clones and is missing some. The table records hundreds of thousands of clones, over 12% of them present only once. What these receptors recognize is not known. The study's findings and limits: Type 1 diabetes patients had TCRB CDR3s that were shorter (moderately but significantly so) in all four CD4+ subsets.

Sequenced material: naive CD4+ T cells from blood. Receptor source: a young man with type 1 diabetes.

J is TRBJ1-1 and V is TRBV5-1; D may be TRBD1 (6 bases). The CDR3 spans 15 residues. Germline CDR1 and CDR2: SGHRS and YFSETQ. The V end lost 3 bases, the J end lost 0 bases, and 12 bases lay between the germline ends. The CDR3: CASSSKQGMNTEAFF. For the CDR3, the DNA is TGCGCCAGCAGCTCTAAACAGGGTATGAACACTGAAGCTTTCTTT.

Only a few counts were recorded for this clone. The chain links TRBV5-1 to TRBJ2-7; 12 bases match TRBD2. Germline V gene sequence: CDR1 SGHRS, CDR2 YFSETQ. The CDR3 consists of 16 residues. Unmatched junction bases numbered 7, after V lost 4 bases and J lost 2 bases. The CDR3 nucleotides read TGCGCCAGCAGCCCCTGGACTAGCGGGGTTACCTACGAGCAGTACTTC. It encodes CASSPWTSGVTYEQYF.

J is TRBJ2-6 and V is TRBV7-6; possibly TRBD1 for D (5 bases). This CDR3 spans 16 amino acids. The V end lost 5 bases, the J end lost 0 bases, and 11 bases lay between the germline ends. The germline V gene has CDR1 SGHVS and CDR2 FNYEAQ. Here the CDR3 DNA reads TGTGCCAGCAGCCTCGAAGGGGTCTCTGGGGCCAACGTCCTGACTTTC. This gives the protein CASSLEGVSGANVLTF. Together with reference TRBV7-6 and TRBJ2-6, the CDR3 gives the full variable domain: GAGVSQSPRYKVTKRGQDVALRCDPISGHVSLYWYRQALGQGPEFLTYFNYEAQQDKSGLPNDRFSAERPEGSISTLTIQRTEQRDSAMYRCASSLEGVSGANVLTFGAGSRLTVL.

The V call is TRBV6-5, the J call TRBJ2-2; D gene ambiguous. The germline gives CDR1 MNHEY, CDR2 SVGAGI. The CDR3 extends over 14 amino acids. Trimming took off 3 bases at V and 2 bases at J, with 7 bases between the two ends. CDR3 nucleotide sequence: TGTGCCAGCAGTTATGGCCGAAACACCGGGGAGCTGTTTTTT. Translated, it gives CASSYGRNTGELFF.

V gene TRBV19 combines with J gene TRBJ1-2; weak D call: TRBD1 (5 bases). Trimming removed 8 bases at V and 8 bases at J, with 24 bases between. The CDR3 runs to 15 residues. Looked up from germline, CDR1 is LNHDA and CDR2 is SQIVND (reference sequence). DNA for the CDR3: TGTGCCAGTCACGGGCAGGGCGAAGTCGTGACGGGCTACACCTTC. Translated: CASHGQGEVVTGYTF.

The chain joins TRBV11-2 to TRBJ2-5; a weak D match, TRBD1 (5 bases). Germline-derived CDR1 and CDR2 are SGHAT and FQNNGV. V lost 5 bases and J 6 bases, leaving 19 bases between the germline ends. This CDR3 has 15 amino acids. The CDR3 spells CASSAQPTGGQTQYF. The CDR3 coding sequence is TGTGCCAGCAGCGCTCAGCCTACAGGTGGACAGACCCAGTACTTC. Supplemented by reference TRBV11-2 and TRBJ2-5, the full variable domain reads EAGVAQSPRYKIIEKRQSVAFWCNPISGHATLYWYQQILGQGPKLLIQFQNNGVVDDSQLPKDRFSAERLKGVDSTLKIQPAKLEDSAVYLCASSAQPTGGQTQYFGPGTRLLVL.

V gene TRBV5-1 combines with J gene TRBJ2-1; D possibly corresponds to TRBD2 (5 bases). CDR1 SGHRS and CDR2 YFSETQ come from the germline V gene. The CDR3 has 15 residues. V shed 3 bases and J shed 8 bases, with 18 bases lying between them. This CDR3 reads CASSSERQEVDEQFF. The CDR3 nucleotides are TGCGCCAGCAGCTCGGAGCGGCAGGAGGTTGATGAGCAGTTCTTC. The variable domain in full, completed from reference TRBV5-1 and TRBJ2-1, reads KAGVTQTPRYLIKTRGQQVTLSCSPISGHRSVSWYQQTPGQGLQFLFEYFSETQRNKGNFPGRFSGRQFSNSRSEMNVSTLELGDSALYLCASSSERQEVDEQFFGPGTRLTVL.

This clone was seen a few times. The rearrangement joins TRBV5-4 to TRBJ2-5; TRBD2 matches 10 bases. Per the germline V gene, CDR1 is SGHNT and CDR2 is YYREEE (reference sequence). The junction had 10 bases not matched to a gene; V was cut back by 2 bases and J by 3 bases. CDR3 length: 17 amino acids. The DNA of the CDR3 is TGTGCCAGCAGCTTTCGACTAGCGGGCGGGGCGGAAGAGACCCAGTACTTC. This translates into CASSFRLAGGAEETQYF.

The chain couples TRBV11-2 to TRBJ2-1; weak D call: TRBD2 (5 bases). Germline CDR1 is SGHAT and CDR2 is FQNNGV. V lost 3 bases and J lost 2, with 14 bases in between. The CDR3 runs to 16 residues. The CDR3, as DNA: TGTGCCAGCAGCTTCCAAGTAGCGTCTACCTACAATGAGCAGTTCTTC. This sequence encodes CASSFQVASTYNEQFF. The entire variable domain, with the rest obtained from reference TRBV11-2 and TRBJ2-1, is as follows: EAGVAQSPRYKIIEKRQSVAFWCNPISGHATLYWYQQILGQGPKLLIQFQNNGVVDDSQLPKDRFSAERLKGVDSTLKIQPAKLEDSAVYLCASSFQVASTYNEQFFGPGTRLTVL.

This clone came up a few times. The chain recombines TRBV18 with TRBJ2-7, with TRBD2 matching over 12 bases. Trimming at V came to 6 bases and at J to 7 bases, leaving 10 bases not matched to a gene. The CDR3 extends over 15 amino acids. Germline assignment: CDR1 KGHSH and CDR2 LQKENI. CDR3 nucleotide sequence: TGTGCCAGCTCCCCGAGACTAGCGGGAGTAACTGAGCAGTACTTC. Protein product: CASSPRLAGVTEQYF. Supplemented by reference TRBV18 and TRBJ2-7, the full variable domain reads NAGVMQNPRHLVRRRGQEARLRCSPMKGHSHVYWYRQLPEEGLKFMVYLQKENIIDESGMPKERFSAEFPKEGPSILRIQQVVRGDSAAYFCASSPRLAGVTEQYFGPGTRLTVT.

The V and J genes are TRBV29-1 and TRBJ2-3; 8 bases match TRBD2. This CDR3 region has 16 residues. V lost 5 bases and J lost 2; bases outside the gene matches: 12. The germline V gene has CDR1 SQVTM and CDR2 ANQGSEA. This CDR3 reads CSVTLLAGRSTDTQYF. DNA of the CDR3: TGCAGCGTTACCCTCTTAGCGGGAAGATCCACAGATACGCAGTATTTT.

This clone has a handful of counts. The chain is built from TRBV19 and TRBJ2-3; 8 positions match TRBD2. Germline assignment: CDR1 LNHDA and CDR2 SQIVND (reference sequence). The CDR3 runs to 14 residues. V gave up 10 bases and J gave up 4 bases; unmatched junction bases: 10. The CDR3 loop reads CATIDSGKSDTQYF. CDR3 sequence (DNA): TGTGCCACCATCGATAGCGGGAAGTCAGATACGCAGTATTTT.

This clone was seen a handful of times. The chain links TRBV29-1 to TRBJ1-1; D might be TRBD1 (5 bases). From germline, CDR1 is SQVTM and CDR2 ANQGSEA. The CDR3 is made up of 14 amino acids. Trimming shortened V by 4 bases and J by 0 bases, and 12 bases separated the two germline ends. The CDR3 reads CSVGRGRVNTEAFF. CDR3 DNA sequence: TGCAGCGTTGGGCGCGGCAGGGTGAACACTGAAGCTTTCTTT.

This clone was counted only a few times. The V and J genes are TRBV27 and TRBJ2-7, with D possibly being TRBD1 (7 bases). Between the trimmed V and J ends, which lost 3 bases and 2 bases, there was a span of 11 bases. CDR1 is MNHEY, CDR2 SMNVEV, per germline (reference sequence). This CDR3 comprises 14 residues. As DNA, the CDR3 is TGTGCCAGCAGTTTCCAGGGGGGCCCCTACGAGCAGTACTTC. It codes for CASSFQGGPYEQYF.

There are a few counts of this clone. The rearrangement links TRBV5-1 to TRBJ2-3; D not resolved. The germline V and J ends were trimmed by 2 bases and 2 bases, with 6 bases remaining between them. This CDR3 has 13 amino acids. Germline CDR1 reads SGHRS; CDR2 reads YFSETQ. The CDR3 nucleotides are TGCGCCAGCAGCTTAGAGGTCACAGATACGCAGTATTTT. It translates to CASSLEVTDTQYF.

This clone was observed a handful of times. Other DNA sequences of this sample code for an identical CDR3. The chain combines TRBV20-1 with TRBJ2-5, with D maybe TRBD2 (5 bases). The germline gives CDR1 DFQATT, CDR2 SNEGSKA (reference sequence). The CDR3 totals 11 residues. V was trimmed by 2 bases and J by 5 bases, leaving 6 bases between them. CDR3 nucleotide sequence: TGCAGTGCTAGATCGGGGGAGACCCAGTACTTC. Amino acids: CSARSGETQYF.

This sequence joins TRBV18 and TRBJ1-1; TRBD1 might be the D (6 bases). The germline V and J ends were trimmed by 5 bases and 3 bases, with 10 bases remaining between them. Germline CDR1 reads KGHSH; CDR2 reads LQKENI. This CDR3 contains 13 residues. CDR3 sequence: CASSYNRDTEAFF. The DNA for the CDR3 is TGTGCCAGCTCATATAACAGGGACACTGAAGCTTTCTTT.

The chain carries TRBV30 and TRBJ1-4, with D uncertain. This CDR3 region has 13 residues. Germline V gene data show CDR1 as GTSNPN and CDR2 as SVGIG (reference sequence). V gave up 3 bases and J gave up 10 bases, with 15 bases separating them. CDR3 nucleotides: TGTGCCTGGAGGGCCGGCGTGGAGGGAAAACTGTTTTTT. Amino acid sequence: CAWRAGVEGKLFF.

This clone was seen only a few times. The V gene is TRBV5-4, the J gene TRBJ2-1, with 10 bases that match TRBD2. Germline lookup yields CDR1 SGHNT and CDR2 YYREEE (reference sequence). J lost 5 bases, V lost 2 bases, and 10 bases had no gene match. The CDR3 length is 17 residues. In DNA, the CDR3 is TGTGCCAGCAGCTTCCAGCTTCGTAGCGGGGGGAACAATGAGCAGTTCTTC. Protein sequence: CASSFQLRSGGNNEQFF. Drawing the rest from reference TRBV5-4 and TRBJ2-1, the complete variable domain is ETGVTQSPTHLIKTRGQQVTLRCSSQSGHNTVSWYQQALGQGPQFIFQYYREEENGRGNFPPRFSGLQFPNYSSELNVNALELDDSALYLCASSFQLRSGGNNEQFFGPGTRLTVL.

Remarks on this clone: Other DNA sequences of this sample code for an identical CDR3. V is TRBV30 and J is TRBJ2-1, with a possible D match to TRBD2 (6 bases). The V and J ends lost 0 bases and 0 bases respectively, with 9 bases between them. The CDR3 has 15 amino acids. The germline CDR1 and CDR2 sequences are GTSNPN and SVGIG (reference sequence). The CDR3 DNA follows: TGTGCCTGGAGTGTCCGGGGGAGCTCCTACAATGAGCAGTTCTTC. It specifies CAWSVRGSSYNEQFF.

The V call is TRBV7-9, the J call TRBJ2-2; D unclear. V shed 1 base and J shed 2 bases, with 5 bases lying between them. The CDR3 is 14 amino acids. Per germline, CDR1 SEHNR and CDR2 FQNEAQ (reference sequence). The CDR3 DNA sequence: TGTGCCAGCAGCTTAGGAGTAAACACCGGGGAGCTGTTTTTT. It yields the protein CASSLGVNTGELFF.

The gene calls are TRBV4-1 and TRBJ2-1; 10 bases agree with TRBD2. This CDR3 spans 15 amino acids. Germline-derived CDR1 and CDR2 are MGHRA and YSYEKL. Trimming cost V 0 bases and J 10 bases; bases outside gene matches: 6. The DNA of the CDR3 is TGCGCCAGCAGCCAAGACACTAGCGGGGTGGGGGAGCAGTTCTTC. Translated, it gives CASSQDTSGVGEQFF.

The rearrangement joins TRBV11-2 to TRBJ2-3; 8 bases line up with TRBD2. Trimming took 3 bases from V and 4 from J; bases not matched to a gene: 6. Germline V lookup: CDR1 SGHAT, CDR2 FQNNGV. This CDR3 has 15 amino acids. The CDR3 protein is CASSFLGTRADTQYF. As DNA, the CDR3 is TGTGCCAGCAGCTTTTTAGGGACTAGGGCAGATACGCAGTATTTT.

The chain couples TRBV20-1 to TRBJ1-2; no firm D call. Looked up from germline, CDR1 is DFQATT and CDR2 is SNEGSKA (reference sequence). V was shortened by 6 bases and J by 8 bases, with 13 bases between the two germline ends. The CDR3 spans 11 residues. The CDR3: CSAWTSGGYTF. CDR3 sequence (DNA): TGCAGTGCCTGGACTTCTGGAGGCTACACCTTC.

Notes on this clone: The sample has other DNA sequences that encode this CDR3 too. The chain has TRBV7-2 and TRBJ2-7, with 7 nucleotides matching TRBD1. The CDR3 is 13 residues long. Losses at the gene ends were 1 base for V and 6 bases for J; bases not matched to a gene: 3. The V gene's germline CDR1 is SGHTA and CDR2 FQGNSA. In nucleotides, the CDR3 is TGTGCCAGCAGCTTAGGGGCAGGGGGCGAGCAGTACTTC. This translates into CASSLGAGGEQYF.

This chain links TRBV28 with TRBJ2-7, with TRBD1 matching 7 bases. This CDR3 region has 14 residues. V trimming: 5 bases; J trimming: 4 bases; junction bases outside the gene matches: 8. CDR1 is MDHEN, CDR2 SYDVKM, per germline. CDR3 in amino acids: CASSRWTGRYEQYF. CDR3 bases: TGTGCCAGCAGTCGCTGGACAGGAAGGTACGAGCAGTACTTC. Together with reference TRBV28 and TRBJ2-7, the CDR3 gives the full variable domain: DVKVTQSSRYLVKRTGEKVFLECVQDMDHENMFWYRQDPGLGLRLIYFSYDVKMKEKGDIPEGYSVSREKKERFSLILESASTNQTSMYLCASSRWTGRYEQYFGPGTRLTVT.